The entry that follows covers one T cell receptor (beta chain) sequence. Its target is not known. Specified treatment: oral pan-JAK inhibitor, 5-10 mg twice daily. The entry originates in a study of CD8+ T cells in alopecia areata. Background on the study: Those treated were given oral tofacitinib at 5 to 10 mg twice daily. Study-wide results and caveats: Because one nonresponder was included, the link of baseline CD8+ expansion to response is considered uncertain. Amid tofacitinib therapy, many expanded lesional clones stayed present in scalp and blood.

The CDR3 runs 19 residues. V was cut by 0 bases and J by 0 bases, with 23 bases left in between. Germline CDR1 and CDR2: GTSNPN and SVGIG (reference sequence). RNA, once extracted, was reverse transcribed into cDNA for use as the sequencing template. Assay used: immunoSEQ multiplex PCR; TCRdb lists only in-frame clones, some missing. The data contain about 190,000 clones, about 60% of them singletons. The specimen was CD4+ T cells sorted from blood, collected at week 4, from a patient treated with tofacitinib. The V and J genes are TRBV30 and TRBJ2-5, with D unclear. The clonotype originates from a human donor with alopecia areata. The CDR3 is CAWSVRRAGPRLDQETQYF. CDR3 bases: TGTGCCTGGAGTGTCCGAAGGGCAGGACCTAGACTGGACCAAGAGACCCAGTACTTC.